Each of the 20 T cell receptor beta chains below was sequenced from the same sample in a study of regulatory T cells in long-lasting Graves disease (dated by TCRdb to the early 2020s). Library creation used multiplex PCR. Sequenced using an Illumina HiSeq 4000. iRepertoire HTBI primers and Arm-PCR amplification of CDR3 regions were used to construct TCR beta libraries. TCRdb reworked the public reads: Q25 trimming with fastp, MiXCR clone assembly, productive beta chains retained. Under each unique CDR3 protein, matching rows form one entry showing the most common genes and DNA. This sample has about 460,000 distinct CDR3 sequences in its table, and about 14% of those were observed once. The biggest ten clones account for approximately 19% of the sample. The time point label, as the study defines it: newly diagnosed GD, antithyroid drugs for less than 3 months. For both TCR sequencing and RNA sequencing, RNA was extracted from PBMCs in TRIzol.

This same sample was also part of a study on T cells in Graves' hyperthyroidism and ophthalmopathy.

Sequences were derived from peripheral blood mononuclear cells (PBMCs), sampled at new diagnosis, from a patient treated with antithyroid drugs. Every receptor here comes from a woman in her fifties or sixties with Graves disease. Donor details come from another sample of the same person, matched by shared clones.

In regard to this clonotype: With a much larger clone just one base away, this may be a read error. The chain couples TRBV28 to TRBJ1-5, with no clear D. V gave up 6 bases and J gave up 7 bases, with 13 bases separating them. The CDR3 has 13 amino acids. The germline gives CDR1 MDHEN, CDR2 SYDVKM. The CDR3 nucleotides read TGTGCCAGCAGCTTGCGGATAATGCAGCCCCAGCATTTT. Protein sequence: CASSLRIMQPQHF.

In this sample, this clonotype turned up many times. J is TRBJ2-1 and V is TRBV2; the match to TRBD2 covers 11 bases. The germline gives CDR1 SNHLY, CDR2 FYNNEI. The length of the CDR3 is 15 residues. After removal of 6 bases from V and 8 bases from J, the junction contained 9 bases not matched to a gene. In nucleotides, the CDR3 is TGTGCCAGCAGCAGCCAACTAGCGGGAGTGGATGAGCAGTTCTTC. Residues: CASSSQLAGVDEQFF.

The chain couples TRBV10-3 to TRBJ2-7, with D possibly matching TRBD2 (6 bases). The CDR3 runs to 12 residues. V lost 10 bases and J lost 7, with 17 bases in between. CDR1 is ENHRY, CDR2 SYGVKD, per germline. CDR3 region: CATQWRAGEQYF. The CDR3 DNA reads as TGTGCCACCCAATGGAGGGCGGGGGAGCAGTACTTC.

In this sample, this clonotype turned up a few times. V and J are TRBV7-9 and TRBJ1-2; 8 nucleotides agree with TRBD1. Unmatched junction bases numbered 4, after V lost 3 bases and J lost 4 bases. The CDR3 runs 14 residues. CDR1 and CDR2 from the germline V gene are SEHNR and FQNEAQ (reference sequence). The CDR3 spells CASSFPTGAYGYTF. The DNA for the CDR3 is TGTGCCAGCAGCTTCCCGACAGGGGCCTATGGCTACACCTTC. The variable domain in full, with the rest retrieved from reference TRBV7-9 and TRBJ1-2, is DTGVSQNPRHKITKRGQNVTFRCDPISEHNRLYWYRQTLGQGPEFLTYFQNEAQLEKSRLLSDRFSAERPKGSFSTLEIQRTEQGDSAMYLCASSFPTGAYGYTFGSGTRLTVV.

This clonotype came up a few times. V usage is TRBV29-1 and J usage is TRBJ1-2, with D maybe TRBD1 (5 bases). The CDR3 consists of 15 residues. V lost 6 bases and J 2 bases, leaving 19 bases between the germline ends. The germline gives CDR1 SQVTM, CDR2 ANQGSEA. The CDR3: CSVPRGTERNYGYTF. The CDR3 DNA sequence: TGCAGCGTGCCTCGTGGGACCGAGAGGAACTATGGCTACACCTTC.

This clonotype was recorded a few times. The rearrangement links TRBV9 to TRBJ2-1; D gene unclear. Germline loops: CDR1 SGDLS, CDR2 YYNGEE. The ends were cut back, 0 bases at V and 0 bases at J, with 13 bases in the middle. The CDR3 runs 17 residues. This chain's CDR3 is CASSVDRKGSSYNEQFF. The CDR3 region has the DNA TGTGCCAGCAGCGTAGACCGCAAGGGTAGCTCCTACAATGAGCAGTTCTTC.

This clonotype was detected many times. The V gene is TRBV7-3, the J gene TRBJ2-1; maybe TRBD1 (5 bases). The CDR3 has 18 amino acids. Trimming shortened V by 1 base and J by 3 bases, and 19 bases separated the two germline ends. Germline CDR1 reads SGHTA; CDR2 reads FQGTGA. CDR3 sequence: CASSLSWIGAYNYNEQFF. As DNA, the CDR3 is TGTGCCAGCAGCTTAAGCTGGATTGGGGCCTATAACTACAATGAGCAGTTCTTC.

This clonotype appeared many times. V and J are TRBV6-2 or TRBV6-3 and TRBJ2-1, with 10 positions matching TRBD2. Germline values: CDR1 MNHEY, CDR2 SVGEGT. CDR3 length equals 15 residues. J was trimmed by 5 bases and V by 9 bases; bases with no gene match: 10. CDR3 loop: CASRSLAGANNEQFF. For the CDR3, the DNA is TGTGCCAGTCGGTCCCTAGCGGGAGCGAACAATGAGCAGTTCTTC.

This clonotype came up many times. The chain combines TRBV2 with TRBJ2-1, with 7 bases lining up with TRBD1. In germline, CDR1 is SNHLY, CDR2 FYNNEI. Trimming cost V 7 bases and J 6 bases; bases outside gene matches: 9. This CDR3 is 14 amino acids long. Here the CDR3 DNA reads TGTGCCAGCATCCGGGACAGCGAACCCAATGAGCAGTTCTTC. Translated: CASIRDSEPNEQFF.

Of note for this clonotype: Just one base apart from a much larger clone, this may be a read error. The rearrangement joins TRBV11-2 to TRBJ2-7, with D perhaps matching TRBD1 or TRBD2 (5 bases each). Germline-derived CDR1 and CDR2 are SGHAT and FQNNGV. This CDR3 spans 15 amino acids. V lost 5 bases and J 7 bases, leaving 21 bases between the germline ends. The CDR3, as DNA: TGTGCCAGCAGCCCGGGGTGGGAGTGGGGCAATGAGCAGTACTTC. Residues: CASSPGWEWGNEQYF.

In its sample, this clonotype was seen many times. The chain joins TRBV28 to TRBJ1-1; D call uncertain. The CDR3 runs 12 residues. The V end was cut by 8 bases, the J end by 1 base, with 8 bases between. Germline assignment: CDR1 MDHEN and CDR2 SYDVKM. CDR3 coding DNA: TGTGCCAGCGGCGGAGGGAACACTGAAGCTTTCTTT. It translates to CASGGGNTEAFF.

This clonotype has a count of ten or more. The rearrangement uses TRBV10-3 and TRBJ2-7; TRBD2 matches 12 bases. This CDR3 has 16 residues. J lost 5 bases, V lost 3 bases, and 8 bases had no gene match. CDR1 and CDR2 from the germline V gene are ENHRY and SYGVKD. The CDR3 loop reads CAISDRSSGRDNEQYF. The CDR3 DNA sequence: TGTGCCATCAGTGACCGCTCTAGCGGGAGGGATAACGAGCAGTACTTC.

The chain links TRBV10-1 to TRBJ2-7, with 9 bases identical to TRBD1. The CDR3 length is 15 residues. The germline V gene has CDR1 WNHNN and CDR2 SYGVQD (reference sequence). Unmatched junction bases numbered 10, after V lost 5 bases and J lost 5 bases. This CDR3 reads CASSLTGQGSDEQYF. CDR3 in DNA: TGCGCCAGCAGTTTAACGGGACAGGGATCGGACGAGCAGTACTTC.

This clonotype has a handful of counts. The genes are TRBV24-1 and TRBJ2-5; D is undetermined. Trimming left V 4 bases short and J 5 bases short, with 13 bases between. This CDR3 is built from 14 residues. Germline loops: CDR1 KGHDR, CDR2 SFDVKD. The CDR3 here is CATSDSLLSETQYF. In nucleotides, the CDR3 is TGTGCCACCAGTGACTCCCTTTTATCCGAGACCCAGTACTTC.

This clonotype was detected a few times. The chain couples TRBV3-1 to TRBJ2-5; 12 nucleotides align to TRBD2. Germline values: CDR1 LGHDT, CDR2 YNNKEL (reference sequence). This CDR3 contains 16 residues. Trimming cost V 1 base and J 5 bases; bases outside gene matches: 5. The chain's CDR3 is CASSQGTSGNLETQYF. The CDR3 nucleotides are TGTGCCAGCAGCCAAGGGACTAGCGGGAACTTGGAGACCCAGTACTTC.

This clonotype was recorded a few times. The chain links TRBV24-1 to TRBJ2-1, with TRBD2 matching 7 bases. The CDR3 sequence is 16 residues long. Looked up from germline, CDR1 is KGHDR and CDR2 is SFDVKD. After removal of 4 bases from V and 0 bases from J, the junction contained 5 bases not matched to a gene. CDR3 sequence: CATSESSGRSYNEQFF. The DNA of the CDR3 is TGTGCCACCAGTGAATCTAGCGGTCGCTCCTACAATGAGCAGTTCTTC.

This clonotype was picked up a small number of times. The genes are TRBV7-8 and TRBJ2-1; 9 bases map to TRBD1. CDR1 and CDR2 from the germline V gene are SGHVS and FQNEAQ. This CDR3 is 16 amino acids long. The trim removed 5 bases at V and 8 bases at J, leaving 13 bases unmatched. In DNA, the CDR3 is TGTGCCAGCAGCATTCTCCGGGACAGGGTAGTCTATGAGCAGTTCTTC. Residues: CASSILRDRVVYEQFF.

The rearrangement joins TRBV5-1 to TRBJ1-5; no firm D call. Germline-derived CDR1 and CDR2 are SGHRS and YFSETQ. The length of the CDR3 is 15 residues. V was clipped by 1 base and J by 0 bases, with 8 bases between them. CDR3 in amino acids: CASSLLPDSNQPQHF. The CDR3 DNA reads as TGCGCCAGCAGCTTGCTTCCGGATAGCAATCAGCCCCAGCATTTT.

This clonotype showed up many times. The chain couples TRBV28 to TRBJ1-2, with 10 bases aligning to TRBD1. Looked up from germline, CDR1 is MDHEN and CDR2 is SYDVKM. The CDR3 sequence is 14 residues long. The junction had 5 bases not matched to a gene; V was cut back by 5 bases and J by 5 bases. The CDR3 is CASSDRGRGYGYTF. In DNA form, the CDR3 reads TGTGCCAGCAGTGACAGGGGGCGCGGTTATGGCTACACCTTC.

This clonotype was detected ten times or more. This rearrangement joins TRBV11-2 to TRBJ2-1, with TRBD2 matching over 10 bases. The V segment lost 4 bases and the J segment 8 bases; nucleotides outside the gene matches: 8. CDR3 size: 15 residues. Germline CDR1 reads SGHAT; CDR2 reads FQNNGV. The CDR3 nucleotides are TGTGCCAGCAGCTCAGTAGCGGGAGGAGGGGATGAGCAGTTCTTC. Protein sequence: CASSSVAGGGDEQFF.